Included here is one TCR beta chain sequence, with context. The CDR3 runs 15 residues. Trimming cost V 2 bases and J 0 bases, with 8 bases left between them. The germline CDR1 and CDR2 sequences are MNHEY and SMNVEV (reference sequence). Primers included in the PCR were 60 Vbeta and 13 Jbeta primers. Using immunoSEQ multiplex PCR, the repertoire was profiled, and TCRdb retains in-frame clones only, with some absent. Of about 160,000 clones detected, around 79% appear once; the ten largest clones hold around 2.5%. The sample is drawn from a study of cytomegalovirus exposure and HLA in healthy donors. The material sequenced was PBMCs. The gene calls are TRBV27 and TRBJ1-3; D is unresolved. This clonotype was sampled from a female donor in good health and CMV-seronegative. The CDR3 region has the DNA TGTGCCAGCAGTTTAGGCCGCAGCTCTGGAAACACCATATATTTT. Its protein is CASSLGRSSGNTIYF.